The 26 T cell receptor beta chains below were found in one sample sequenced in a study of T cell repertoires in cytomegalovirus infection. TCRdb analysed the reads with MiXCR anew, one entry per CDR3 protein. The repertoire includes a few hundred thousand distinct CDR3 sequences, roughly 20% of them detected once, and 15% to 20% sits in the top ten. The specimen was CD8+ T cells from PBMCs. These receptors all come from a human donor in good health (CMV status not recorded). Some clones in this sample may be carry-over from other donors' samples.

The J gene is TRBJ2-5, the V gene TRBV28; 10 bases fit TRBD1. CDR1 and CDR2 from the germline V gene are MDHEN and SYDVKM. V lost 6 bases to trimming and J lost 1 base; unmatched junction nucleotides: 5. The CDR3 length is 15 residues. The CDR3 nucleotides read TGTGCCAGCAGGGGCCGGGACAGGGGCCAAGAGACCCAGTACTTC. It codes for CASRGRDRGQETQYF. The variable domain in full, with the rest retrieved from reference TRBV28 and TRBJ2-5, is DVKVTQSSRYLVKRTGEKVFLECVQDMDHENMFWYRQDPGLGLRLIYFSYDVKMKEKGDIPEGYSVSREKKERFSLILESASTNQTSMYLCASRGRDRGQETQYFGPGTRLLVL.

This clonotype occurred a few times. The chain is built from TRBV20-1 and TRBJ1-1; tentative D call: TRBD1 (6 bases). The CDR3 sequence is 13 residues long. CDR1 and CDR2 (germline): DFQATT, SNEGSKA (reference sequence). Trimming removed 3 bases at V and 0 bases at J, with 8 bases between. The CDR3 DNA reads TGCAGTGCTAGTTGGGGGCTGAACACTGAAGCTTTCTTT. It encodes CSASWGLNTEAFF.

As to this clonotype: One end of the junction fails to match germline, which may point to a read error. The CDR3 region is CSARTGDYGYIF. For the CDR3, the DNA is TGCAGTGCTAGGACAGGGGACTATGGCTACATCTTC. The rearrangement links TRBV20-1 to TRBJ1-2, with TRBD1 matching over 8 bases. From germline, CDR1 is DFQATT and CDR2 SNEGSKA (reference sequence). The CDR3 spans 12 residues.

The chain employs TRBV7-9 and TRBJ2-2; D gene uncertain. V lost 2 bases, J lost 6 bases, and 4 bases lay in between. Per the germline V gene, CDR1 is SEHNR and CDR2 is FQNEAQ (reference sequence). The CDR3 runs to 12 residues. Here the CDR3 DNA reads TGTGCCAGCAGCTTATTGTCCGGGGAGCTGTTTTTT. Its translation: CASSLLSGELFF.

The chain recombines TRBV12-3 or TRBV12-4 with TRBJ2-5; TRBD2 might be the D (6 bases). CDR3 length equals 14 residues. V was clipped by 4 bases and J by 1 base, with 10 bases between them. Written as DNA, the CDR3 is TGTGCCAGCAGTTACGGGACTCTCCAAGAGACCCAGTACTTC. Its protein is CASSYGTLQETQYF.

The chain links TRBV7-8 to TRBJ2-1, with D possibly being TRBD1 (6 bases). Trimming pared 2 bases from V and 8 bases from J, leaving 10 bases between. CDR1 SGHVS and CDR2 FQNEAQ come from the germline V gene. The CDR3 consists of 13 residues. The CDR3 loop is CASSLWDNDEQFF. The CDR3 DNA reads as TGTGCCAGCAGCTTATGGGACAACGATGAGCAGTTCTTC.

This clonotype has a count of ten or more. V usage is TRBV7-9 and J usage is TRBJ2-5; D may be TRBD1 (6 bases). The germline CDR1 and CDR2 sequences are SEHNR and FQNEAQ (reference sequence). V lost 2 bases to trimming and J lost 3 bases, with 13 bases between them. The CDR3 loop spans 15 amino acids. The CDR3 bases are TGTGCCAGCAGCTTAAGGGACATCGAAAAAGAGACCCAGTACTTC. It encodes CASSLRDIEKETQYF.

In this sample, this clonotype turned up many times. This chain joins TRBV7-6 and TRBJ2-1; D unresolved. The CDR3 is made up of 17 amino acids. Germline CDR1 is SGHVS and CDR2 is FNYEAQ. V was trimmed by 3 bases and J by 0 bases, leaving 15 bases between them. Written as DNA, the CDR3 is TGTGCCAGCAGCTTGTATGTGGCCGAGAGCTCCTACAATGAGCAGTTCTTC. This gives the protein CASSLYVAESSYNEQFF.

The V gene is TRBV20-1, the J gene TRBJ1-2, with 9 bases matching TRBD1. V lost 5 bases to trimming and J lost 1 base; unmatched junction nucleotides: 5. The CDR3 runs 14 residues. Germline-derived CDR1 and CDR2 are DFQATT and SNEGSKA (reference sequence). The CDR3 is CSAFRDRVNYGYTF. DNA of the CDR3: TGCAGTGCTTTCCGGGACAGGGTTAACTATGGCTACACCTTC.

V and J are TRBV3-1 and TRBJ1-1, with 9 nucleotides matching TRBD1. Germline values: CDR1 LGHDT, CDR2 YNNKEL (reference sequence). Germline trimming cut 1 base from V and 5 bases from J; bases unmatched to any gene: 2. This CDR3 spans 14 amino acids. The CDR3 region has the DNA TGTGCCAGCAGCCAAGTTGGGACAGGGACTGAAGCTTTCTTT. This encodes CASSQVGTGTEAFF.

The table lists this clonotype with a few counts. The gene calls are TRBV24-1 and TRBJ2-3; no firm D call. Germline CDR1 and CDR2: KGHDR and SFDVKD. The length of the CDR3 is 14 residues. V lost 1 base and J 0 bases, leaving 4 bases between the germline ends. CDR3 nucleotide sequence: TGTGCCACCAGTGATTTTTGGAGCACAGATACGCAGTATTTT. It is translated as CATSDFWSTDTQYF.

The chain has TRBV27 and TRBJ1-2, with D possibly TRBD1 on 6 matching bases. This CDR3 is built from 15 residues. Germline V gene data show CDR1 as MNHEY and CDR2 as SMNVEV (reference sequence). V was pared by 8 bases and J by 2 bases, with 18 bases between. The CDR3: CASLGGTHTNYGYTF. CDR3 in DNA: TGTGCCAGCCTTGGTGGGACACATACAAACTATGGCTACACCTTC.

The CDR3 sequence: CASLDRQELWNTEAFF. Written as DNA, the CDR3 is TGTGCCAGCTTGGACAGGCAGGAACTATGGAACACTGAAGCTTTCTTT. The chain uses TRBV7-9 and TRBJ1-1, with 7 bases aligning to TRBD1. Germline CDR1 and CDR2: SEHNR and FQNEAQ (reference sequence). V shed 8 bases and J 1 base; nucleotides not matched to a gene: 13. CDR3 length equals 16 residues.

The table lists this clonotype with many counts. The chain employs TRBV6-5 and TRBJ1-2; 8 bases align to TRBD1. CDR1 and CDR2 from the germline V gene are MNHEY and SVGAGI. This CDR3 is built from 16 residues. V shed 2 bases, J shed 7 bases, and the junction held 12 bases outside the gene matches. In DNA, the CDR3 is TGTGCCAGCAGTTACGGAGCCGGACAGGGCCTTTTTGGCTACACCTTC. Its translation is CASSYGAGQGLFGYTF.

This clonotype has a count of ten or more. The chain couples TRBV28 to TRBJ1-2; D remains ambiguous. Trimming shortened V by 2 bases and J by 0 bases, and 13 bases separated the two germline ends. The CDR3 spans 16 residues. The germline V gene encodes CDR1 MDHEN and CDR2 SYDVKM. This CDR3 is CASSLENGEANYGYTF. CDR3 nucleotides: TGTGCCAGCAGTTTAGAAAATGGGGAAGCTAACTATGGCTACACCTTC.

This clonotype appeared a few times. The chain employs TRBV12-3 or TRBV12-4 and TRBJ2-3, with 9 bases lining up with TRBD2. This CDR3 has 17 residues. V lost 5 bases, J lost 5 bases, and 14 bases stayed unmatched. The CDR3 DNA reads TGTGCCAGCAGTCTCCCCGGGTCTAGCGGGGTGGGAGATACGCAGTATTTT. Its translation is CASSLPGSSGVGDTQYF.

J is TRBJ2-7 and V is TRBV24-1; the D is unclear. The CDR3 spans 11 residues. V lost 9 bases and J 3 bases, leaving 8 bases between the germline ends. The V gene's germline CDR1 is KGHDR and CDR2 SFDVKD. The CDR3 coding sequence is TGTGCCACCCGCCGAGTCTACGAGCAGTACTTC. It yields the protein CATRRVYEQYF.

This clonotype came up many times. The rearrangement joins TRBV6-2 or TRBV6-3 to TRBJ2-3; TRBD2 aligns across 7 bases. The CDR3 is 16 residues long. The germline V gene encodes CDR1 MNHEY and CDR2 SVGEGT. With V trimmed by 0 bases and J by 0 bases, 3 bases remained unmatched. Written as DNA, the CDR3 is TGTGCCAGCAGTTACTCGGAGGGAGGGAGCACAGATACGCAGTATTTT. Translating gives CASSYSEGGSTDTQYF.

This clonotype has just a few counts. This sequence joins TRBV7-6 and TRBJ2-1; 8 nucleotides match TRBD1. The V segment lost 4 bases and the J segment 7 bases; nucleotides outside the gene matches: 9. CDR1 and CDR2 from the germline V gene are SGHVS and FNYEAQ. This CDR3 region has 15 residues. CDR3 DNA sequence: TGTGCCAGCAGCTCCTCCCTGGACAGGGTGAATGAGCAGTTCTTC. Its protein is CASSSSLDRVNEQFF.

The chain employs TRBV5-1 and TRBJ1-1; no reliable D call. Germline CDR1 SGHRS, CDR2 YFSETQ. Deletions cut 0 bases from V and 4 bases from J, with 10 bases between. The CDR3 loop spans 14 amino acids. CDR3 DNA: TGCGCCAGCAGCTTGGCAGGTGGGCTCACTGAAGCTTTCTTT. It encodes CASSLAGGLTEAFF.

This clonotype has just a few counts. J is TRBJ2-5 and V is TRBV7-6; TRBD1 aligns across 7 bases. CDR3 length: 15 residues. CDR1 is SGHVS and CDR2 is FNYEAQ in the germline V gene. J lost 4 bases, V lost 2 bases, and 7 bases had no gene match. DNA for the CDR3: TGTGCCAGCAGCTTAAAGACAGGGACGGGAGAGACCCAGTACTTC. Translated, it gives CASSLKTGTGETQYF.

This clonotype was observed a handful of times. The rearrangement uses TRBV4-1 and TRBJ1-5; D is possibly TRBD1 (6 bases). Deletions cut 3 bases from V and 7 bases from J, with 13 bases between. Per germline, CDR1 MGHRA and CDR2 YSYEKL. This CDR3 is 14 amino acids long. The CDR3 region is CASSQGTKWQPQHF. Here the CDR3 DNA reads TGCGCCAGCAGCCAGGGGACAAAGTGGCAGCCCCAGCATTTT.

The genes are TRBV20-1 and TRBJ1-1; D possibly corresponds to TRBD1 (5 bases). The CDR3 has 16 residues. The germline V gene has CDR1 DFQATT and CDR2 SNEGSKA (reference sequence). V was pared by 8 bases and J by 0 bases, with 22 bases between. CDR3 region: CSSLWRGSAMNTEAFF. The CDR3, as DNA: TGCAGTTCCTTGTGGAGGGGATCTGCCATGAACACTGAAGCTTTCTTT.

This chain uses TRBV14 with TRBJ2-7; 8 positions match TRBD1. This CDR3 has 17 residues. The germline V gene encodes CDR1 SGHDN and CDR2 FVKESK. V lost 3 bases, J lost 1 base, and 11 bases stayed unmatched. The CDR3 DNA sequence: TGTGCCAGCAGCCATAATTTCTACGGACAGGGTTCCTACGAGCAGTACTTC. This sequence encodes CASSHNFYGQGSYEQYF. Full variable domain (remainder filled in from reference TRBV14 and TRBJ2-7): EAGVTQFPSHSVIEKGQTVTLRCDPISGHDNLYWYRRVMGKEIKFLLHFVKESKQDESGMPNNRFLAERTGGTYSTLKVQPAELEDSGVYFCASSHNFYGQGSYEQYFGPGTRLTVT.

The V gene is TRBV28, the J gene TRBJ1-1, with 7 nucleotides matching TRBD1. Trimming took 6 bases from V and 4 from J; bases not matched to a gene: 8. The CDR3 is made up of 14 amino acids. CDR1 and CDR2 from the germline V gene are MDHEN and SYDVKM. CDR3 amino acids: CASSSDRETTEAFF. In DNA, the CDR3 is TGTGCCAGCAGCAGCGACAGGGAAACCACTGAAGCTTTCTTT.

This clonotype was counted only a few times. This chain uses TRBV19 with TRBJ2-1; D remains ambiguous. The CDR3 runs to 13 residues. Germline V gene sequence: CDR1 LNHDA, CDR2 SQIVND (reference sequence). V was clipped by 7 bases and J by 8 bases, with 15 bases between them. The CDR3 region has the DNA TGTGCCAGTACCAGTGTCTTCGGCCATGAGCAGTTCTTC. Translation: CASTSVFGHEQFF.